The entry that follows covers one T cell receptor (beta chain) sequence. Its antigen is unknown. This specimen belongs to a study of cytomegalovirus exposure and HLA in healthy donors. Whole-study findings and limits: Available immune exposure information covered CMV serostatus only.

The PCR was carried out with 60 Vbeta primers and 13 Jbeta primers. In the study's own analysis: Counted up in a later analysis, unique TCR beta chains came to some 72 million, with about 9.9 million shared. Profiled with immunoSEQ multiplex PCR; TCRdb holds only in-frame clones, not every one. V, J and clone size were drawn from that table, and D and trimming were deduced from the DNA. Among over 45,000 clones listed, approximately 85% were seen once. Material: PBMCs. This clonotype was sampled from a boy aged 5-17 years in good health and CMV-seropositive.

CDR3 amino acids: CASSFTGYEKLFF. As DNA, the CDR3 is TGCGCCAGCAGCTTCACAGGGTATGAAAAACTGTTTTTT. This chain links TRBV5-1 with TRBJ1-4, with D perhaps matching TRBD1 (6 bases). Germline lookup yields CDR1 SGHRS and CDR2 YFSETQ. Trimming shortened V by 2 bases and J by 6 bases, and 8 bases separated the two germline ends. The CDR3 is made up of 13 amino acids.